The following is a TCR beta chain sequence with its context. Recruits, aged about 18 to 100 years, lived in 24 US areas. This record comes from a study of blood T cell repertoires in COVID-19. Source study methods: How many nucleated cells were present was estimated from reference gene primer amplification. Libraries were prepared by immunoSEQ multiplex PCR; TCRdb keeps only in-frame clonotypes and omits some of them. From that table come the V and J calls and clone size; the DNA was used to work out D and trimming. This table has roughly 160,000 clones, 65% to 85% appearing once. Trimming left V 3 bases short and J 4 bases short, with 12 bases between. CDR1 is LNHDA, CDR2 SQIVND, per germline (reference sequence). The CDR3 is 14 residues long.

The chain uses TRBV19 and TRBJ1-1; D is unresolved. Sequencing used PBMCs or T cells enriched from blood (not recorded which). The source of this sequence is a woman between 35 and 50 years old with acute COVID-19. The CDR3 loop reads CASSIAGIFTEAFF. The CDR3 region has the DNA TGTGCCAGTAGTATCGCAGGCATCTTCACTGAAGCTTTCTTT.